The clone carrying this T cell receptor (beta chain) has more than one count but fewer than ten. This sample is drawn from a study of blood T cell repertoires in COVID-19. The data were produced by immunoSEQ multiplex PCR, yet TCRdb's version contains in-frame clones alone and is incomplete. Of 100,000 to 150,000 clones listed, 70% to 85% are singletons. This CDR3 is 10 amino acids long. Germline V gene lookup returns CDR1 DFQATT and CDR2 SNEGSKA (reference sequence). The J segment lost 9 bases and the V segment lost 5 bases, leaving 3 bases of the junction unmatched. The receptor comes from a woman aged 45 to 65 with acute or convalescent COVID-19. The sample comprised peripheral blood. The chain uses TRBV20-1 and TRBJ1-2; TRBD1 matches 7 bases. CDR3 in amino acids: CSALTGSYTF. As DNA, the CDR3 is TGCAGTGCTCTGACAGGGAGCTACACCTTC.